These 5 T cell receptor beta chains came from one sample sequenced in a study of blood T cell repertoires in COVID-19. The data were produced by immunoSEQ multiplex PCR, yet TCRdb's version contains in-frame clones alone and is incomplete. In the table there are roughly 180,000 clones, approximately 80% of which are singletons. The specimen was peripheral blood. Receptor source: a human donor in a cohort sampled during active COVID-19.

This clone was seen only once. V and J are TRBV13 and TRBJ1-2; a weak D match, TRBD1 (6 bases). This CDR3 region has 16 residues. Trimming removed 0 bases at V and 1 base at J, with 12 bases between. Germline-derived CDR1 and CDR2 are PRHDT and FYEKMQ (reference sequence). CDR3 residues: CASSLGLPQGNYGYTF. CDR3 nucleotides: TGTGCCAGCAGCTTAGGCCTGCCACAGGGTAACTATGGCTACACCTTC.

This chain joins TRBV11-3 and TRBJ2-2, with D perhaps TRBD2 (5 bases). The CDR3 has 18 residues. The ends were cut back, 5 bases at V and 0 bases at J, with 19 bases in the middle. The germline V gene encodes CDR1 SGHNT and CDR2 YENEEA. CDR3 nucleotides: TGTGCCAGCAGCCCTCGCGGAGGACTTTACGCGAACACCGGGGAGCTGTTTTTT. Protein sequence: CASSPRGGLYANTGELFF.

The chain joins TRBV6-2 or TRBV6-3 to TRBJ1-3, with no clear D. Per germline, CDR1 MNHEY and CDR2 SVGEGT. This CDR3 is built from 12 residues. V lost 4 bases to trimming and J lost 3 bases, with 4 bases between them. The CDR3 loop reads CASSLLGNTIYF. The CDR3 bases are TGTGCCAGCAGTTTACTTGGAAACACCATATATTTT.

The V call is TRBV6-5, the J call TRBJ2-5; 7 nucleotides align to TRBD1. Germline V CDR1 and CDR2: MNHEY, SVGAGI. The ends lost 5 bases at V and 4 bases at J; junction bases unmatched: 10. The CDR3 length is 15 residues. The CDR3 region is CASSPDTGEGETQYF. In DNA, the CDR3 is TGTGCCAGCAGTCCCGATACAGGGGAAGGAGAGACCCAGTACTTC.

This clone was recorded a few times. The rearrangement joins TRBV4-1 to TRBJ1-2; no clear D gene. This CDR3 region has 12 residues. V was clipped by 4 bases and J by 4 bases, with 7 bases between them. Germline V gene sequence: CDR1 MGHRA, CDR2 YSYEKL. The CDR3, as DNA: TGCGCCAGCAGCCGAGGCGGCTATGGCTACACCTTC. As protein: CASSRGGYGYTF.